This T cell receptor (beta chain) appears in the sequencing data of a study of blood T cell repertoires in COVID-19. Trimming removed 5 bases from V and 5 bases from J, with 9 bases in between. CDR1 is SGHAT and CDR2 is FQNNGV in the germline V gene. This CDR3 is 12 amino acids long. Produced via immunoSEQ multiplex PCR; TCRdb's table is partial and in-frame only. The sample yields tens of thousands of clones, 88% seen once. Material: peripheral blood. The receptor comes from a human donor in a cohort sampled during active COVID-19. This chain connects TRBV11-2 to TRBJ2-5; D is ambiguous. In nucleotides, the CDR3 is TGTGCCAGCAGCCCCTTAATGGAGACCCAGTACTTC. Translating it yields CASSPLMETQYF.